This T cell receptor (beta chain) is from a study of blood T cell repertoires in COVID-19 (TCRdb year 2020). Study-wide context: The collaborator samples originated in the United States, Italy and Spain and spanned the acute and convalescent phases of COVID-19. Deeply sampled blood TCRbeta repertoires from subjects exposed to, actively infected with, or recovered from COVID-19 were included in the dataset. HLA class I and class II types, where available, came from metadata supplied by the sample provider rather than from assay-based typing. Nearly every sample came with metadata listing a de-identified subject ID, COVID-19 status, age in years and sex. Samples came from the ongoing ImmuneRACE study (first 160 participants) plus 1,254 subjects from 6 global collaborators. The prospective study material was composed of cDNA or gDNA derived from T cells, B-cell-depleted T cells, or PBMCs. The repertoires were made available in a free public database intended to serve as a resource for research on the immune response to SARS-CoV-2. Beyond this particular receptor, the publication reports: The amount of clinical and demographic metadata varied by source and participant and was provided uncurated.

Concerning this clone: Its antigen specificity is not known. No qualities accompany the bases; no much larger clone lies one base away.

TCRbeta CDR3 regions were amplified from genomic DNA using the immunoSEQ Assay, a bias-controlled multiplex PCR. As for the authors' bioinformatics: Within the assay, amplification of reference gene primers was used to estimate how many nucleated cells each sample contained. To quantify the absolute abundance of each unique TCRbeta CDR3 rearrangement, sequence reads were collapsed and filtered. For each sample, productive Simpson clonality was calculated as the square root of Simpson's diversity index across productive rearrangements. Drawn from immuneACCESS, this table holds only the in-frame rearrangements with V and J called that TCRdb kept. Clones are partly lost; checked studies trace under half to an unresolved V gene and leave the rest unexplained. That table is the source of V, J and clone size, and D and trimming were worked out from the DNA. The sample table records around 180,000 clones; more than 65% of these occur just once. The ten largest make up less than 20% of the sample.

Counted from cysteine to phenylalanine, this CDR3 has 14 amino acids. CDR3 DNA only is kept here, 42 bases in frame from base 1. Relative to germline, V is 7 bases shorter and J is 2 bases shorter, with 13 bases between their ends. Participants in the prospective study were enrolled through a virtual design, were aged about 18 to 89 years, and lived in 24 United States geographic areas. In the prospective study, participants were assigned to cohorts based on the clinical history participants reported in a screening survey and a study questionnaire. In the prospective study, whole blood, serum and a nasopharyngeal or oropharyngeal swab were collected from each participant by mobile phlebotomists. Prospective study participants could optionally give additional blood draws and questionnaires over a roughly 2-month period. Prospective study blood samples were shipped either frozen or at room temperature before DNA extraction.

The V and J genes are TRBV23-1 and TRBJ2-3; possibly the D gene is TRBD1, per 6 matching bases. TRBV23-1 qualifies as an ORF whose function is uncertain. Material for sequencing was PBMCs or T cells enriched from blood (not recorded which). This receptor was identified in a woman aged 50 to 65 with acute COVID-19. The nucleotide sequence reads TGCGCCAGCATCCTAGGGGGACCCACAGATACGCAGTATTTT. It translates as CASILGGPTDTQYF.